The TCR beta chain under discussion was sequenced for a study of tumor and adjacent non-tumor tissue in lung cancer. No cell sorting was done before RNA was extracted from the tissue. The V end was cut by 6 bases, the J end by 4 bases, with 19 bases between. The CDR3 length is 15 residues. Three rounds of nested PCR, following a modified ARM-PCR protocol, produced the TCRbeta library. From the multiplex PCR reads, TCRdb called clonotypes with MiXCR, one entry per CDR3 protein. The data hold 68,000 or so distinct CDR3 sequences, with around 60% observed a single time. The chain couples TRBV12-3 or TRBV12-4 to TRBJ2-7, with D perhaps matching TRBD1 (7 bases). The TCR comes from a middle-aged man with non-small cell lung cancer. What was sequenced was lung tumor tissue. This chain's CDR3 is CASSSSEGAVYEQYF. Written as DNA, the CDR3 is TGTGCCAGCAGCTCTAGCGAGGGGGCCGTATACGAGCAGTACTTC.